Each of the 9 T cell receptor beta chains below was sequenced from the same sample in a study of read filtering for tumor transcriptome and immune sequencing. From roughly 0.4 ug of RNA, a library with molecular barcoded alpha/delta and beta/gamma adaptors was made. A single record per CDR3 protein comes from TCRdb applying MiXCR to the reads. The top ten hold 15% to 20% of the sample, which has around 50,000 distinct CDR3 sequences, approximately 22% seen once. Sequencing was done on a sample of a population of CD138-negative cells sorted from bone marrow. These receptors were obtained from a donor at least 40 years old with multiple myeloma.

Many counts were recorded for this clonotype. This sequence joins TRBV11-2 and TRBJ1-3; no clear D gene. Between the trimmed V and J ends, which lost 3 bases and 3 bases, there was a span of 3 bases. The CDR3 spans 12 residues. Germline CDR1 is SGHAT and CDR2 is FQNNGV. The CDR3 spells CASSFGGNTIYF. The CDR3 nucleotides are TGTGCCAGCAGCTTCGGTGGAAACACCATATATTTT.

In its sample, this clonotype was seen a few times. The chain links TRBV11-2 to TRBJ1-1; D may be TRBD1 (6 bases). The length of the CDR3 is 14 residues. Germline V gene data show CDR1 as SGHAT and CDR2 as FQNNGV. The V end was cut by 6 bases, the J end by 3 bases, with 14 bases between. The CDR3 coding sequence is TGTGCCAGCAGGACCCAGGGGCTCCACACTGAAGCTTTCTTT. It codes for CASRTQGLHTEAFF. The full variable domain, completed using reference TRBV11-2 and TRBJ1-1, is EAGVAQSPRYKIIEKRQSVAFWCNPISGHATLYWYQQILGQGPKLLIQFQNNGVVDDSQLPKDRFSAERLKGVDSTLKIQPAKLEDSAVYLCASRTQGLHTEAFFGQGTRLTVV.

This clonotype was seen ten or more times. The gene calls are TRBV9 and TRBJ2-3; TRBD2 aligns across 14 bases. The germline CDR1 and CDR2 sequences are SGDLS and YYNGEE. The CDR3 covers 16 residues. The V gene end was trimmed by 4 bases and the J gene end by 4 bases; junction bases not matched to a gene: 5. The CDR3 sequence is CASSTGTSGRADTQYF. The CDR3, as DNA: TGTGCCAGCAGCACCGGGACTAGCGGGAGAGCAGATACGCAGTATTTT.

This clonotype was counted ten times or more. The rearrangement uses TRBV7-9 and TRBJ2-7; 13 bases match TRBD2. Germline V CDR1 and CDR2: SEHNR, FQNEAQ (reference sequence). The CDR3 has 15 amino acids. Trimming cost V 5 bases and J 3 bases; bases outside gene matches: 4. The CDR3 reads CASSPLAGGNYEQYF. CDR3 in DNA: TGTGCCAGCAGCCCACTAGCGGGAGGGAACTACGAGCAGTACTTC.

In this sample, this clonotype turned up many times. The chain recombines TRBV4-1 with TRBJ2-1; weak D call: TRBD1 (5 bases). Germline loops: CDR1 MGHRA, CDR2 YSYEKL. Trimming took 1 base from V and 8 from J, leaving 15 bases between them. The CDR3 has 15 residues. This CDR3 is CASSQGWGPAHEQFF. The CDR3 DNA follows: TGCGCCAGCAGCCAAGGGTGGGGCCCGGCCCATGAGCAGTTCTTC.

This clonotype was observed many times. The chain joins TRBV19 to TRBJ2-2; D ambiguous. The germline CDR1 and CDR2 sequences are LNHDA and SQIVND (reference sequence). Trimming cost V 5 bases and J 5 bases, with 6 bases left between them. The CDR3 covers 12 residues. The CDR3 sequence: CASSSVTGELFF. The CDR3 nucleotides are TGTGCCAGTAGTTCAGTAACCGGGGAGCTGTTTTTT.

This clonotype was recorded many times. This chain joins TRBV20-1 and TRBJ1-2; D is unclear. V lost 3 bases to trimming and J lost 3 bases, with 17 bases between them. The CDR3 is 15 residues long. In germline, CDR1 is DFQATT, CDR2 SNEGSKA (reference sequence). The CDR3 loop is CSARVFVRGDYGYTF. CDR3 sequence (DNA): TGCAGTGCTAGGGTTTTTGTGCGGGGAGACTATGGCTACACCTTC.

Details on this clonotype: A read error is likely here: a far larger clone is one base away. This chain links TRBV7-9 with TRBJ2-1; D not certain. Germline V lookup: CDR1 SEHNR, CDR2 FQNEAQ (reference sequence). The CDR3 totals 13 residues. CDR3 bases: TGTGCTTTCAGGTCTAGCTCCTACAATGAGCAGTTCTTC. It is translated as CAFRSSSYNEQFF.

This clonotype appeared many times. The chain is built from TRBV4-1 and TRBJ2-7; perhaps TRBD2 as D (6 bases). The V gene's germline CDR1 is MGHRA and CDR2 YSYEKL. CDR3 length: 14 amino acids. V gave up 0 bases and J gave up 0 bases, with 6 bases separating them. The CDR3 bases are TGCGCCAGCAGCCAAGAGGGGGGCTCCTACGAGCAGTACTTC. The encoded protein is CASSQEGGSYEQYF.